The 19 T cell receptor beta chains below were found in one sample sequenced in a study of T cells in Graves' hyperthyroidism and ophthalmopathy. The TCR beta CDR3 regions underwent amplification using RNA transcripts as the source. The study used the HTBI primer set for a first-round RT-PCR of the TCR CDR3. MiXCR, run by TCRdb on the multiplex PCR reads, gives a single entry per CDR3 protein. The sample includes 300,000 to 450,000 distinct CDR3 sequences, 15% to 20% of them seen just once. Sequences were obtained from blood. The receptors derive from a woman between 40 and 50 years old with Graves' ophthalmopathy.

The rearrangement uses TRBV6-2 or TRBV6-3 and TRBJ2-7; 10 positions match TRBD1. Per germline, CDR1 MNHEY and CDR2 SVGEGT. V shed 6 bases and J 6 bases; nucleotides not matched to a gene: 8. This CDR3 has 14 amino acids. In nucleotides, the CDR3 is TGTGCCAGCAGCCACCGACGGACAGGGGGCGAGCAGTACTTC. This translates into CASSHRRTGGEQYF.

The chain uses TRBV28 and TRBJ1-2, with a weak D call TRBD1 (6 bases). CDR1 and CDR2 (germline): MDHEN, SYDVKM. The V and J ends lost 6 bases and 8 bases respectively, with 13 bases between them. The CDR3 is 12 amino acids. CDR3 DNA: TGTGCCAGCAGCCAGCAGGGGATCGGCTACACCTTC. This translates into CASSQQGIGYTF.

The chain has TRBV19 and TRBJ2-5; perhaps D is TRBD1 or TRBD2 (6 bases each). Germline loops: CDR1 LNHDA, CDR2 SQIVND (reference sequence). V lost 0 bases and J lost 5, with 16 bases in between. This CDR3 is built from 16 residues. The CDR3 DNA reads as TGTGCCAGTAGTATAGAGGGGGCTGCGGGATGGGAGACCCAGTACTTC. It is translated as CASSIEGAAGWETQYF. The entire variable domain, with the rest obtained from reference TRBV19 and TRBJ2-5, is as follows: DGGITQSPKYLFRKEGQNVTLSCEQNLNHDAMYWYRQDPGQGLRLIYYSQIVNDFQKGDIAEGYSVSREKKESFPLTVTSAQKNPTAFYLCASSIEGAAGWETQYFGPGTRLLVL.

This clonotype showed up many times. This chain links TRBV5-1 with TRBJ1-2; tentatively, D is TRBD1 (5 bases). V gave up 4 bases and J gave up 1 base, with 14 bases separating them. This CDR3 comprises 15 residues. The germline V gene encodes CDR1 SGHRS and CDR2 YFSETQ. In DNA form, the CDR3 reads TGCGCCAGCAGCCCCCGGGACGGACGTAACTATGGCTACACCTTC. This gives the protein CASSPRDGRNYGYTF.

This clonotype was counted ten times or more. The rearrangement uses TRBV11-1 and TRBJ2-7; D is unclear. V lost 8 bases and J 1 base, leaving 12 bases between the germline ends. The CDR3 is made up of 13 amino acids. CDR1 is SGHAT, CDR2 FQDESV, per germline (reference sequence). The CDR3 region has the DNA TGTGCCAGCTGTTCGGGTGAGTCCTACGAGCAGTACTTC. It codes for CASCSGESYEQYF.

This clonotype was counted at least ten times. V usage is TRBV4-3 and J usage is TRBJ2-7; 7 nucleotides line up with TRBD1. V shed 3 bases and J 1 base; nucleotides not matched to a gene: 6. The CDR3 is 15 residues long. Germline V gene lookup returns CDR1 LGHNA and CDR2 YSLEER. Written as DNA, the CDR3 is TGCGCCAGCAGCCAGGCAACAGGGGAGTCCTACGAGCAGTACTTC. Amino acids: CASSQATGESYEQYF.

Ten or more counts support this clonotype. This CDR3 reads CAISESGRGETQYF. DNA of the CDR3: TGTGCCATCAGTGAGTCCGGCAGGGGAGAGACCCAGTACTTC. The rearrangement joins TRBV10-3 to TRBJ2-5; the D gene is possibly TRBD1 (6 bases). CDR1 is ENHRY, CDR2 SYGVKD, per germline. The CDR3 runs 14 residues. Trimming removed 0 bases from V and 4 bases from J, with 9 bases in between.

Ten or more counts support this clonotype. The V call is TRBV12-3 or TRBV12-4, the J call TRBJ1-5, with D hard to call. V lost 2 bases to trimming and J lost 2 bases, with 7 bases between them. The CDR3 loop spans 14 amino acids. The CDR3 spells CASSLFGGNQPQHF. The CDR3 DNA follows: TGTGCCAGCAGTTTATTCGGGGGCAATCAGCCCCAGCATTTT.

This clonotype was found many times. CDR3 DNA: TGCGCCAGCAGTAAAGAGGGGGTCTACGAGCAGTACTTC. This translates into CASSKEGVYEQYF. The chain couples TRBV5-1 to TRBJ2-7, with D perhaps matching TRBD1 (6 bases). Per germline, CDR1 SGHRS and CDR2 YFSETQ. The CDR3 spans 13 residues. Trimming shortened V by 5 bases and J by 3 bases, and 12 bases separated the two germline ends.

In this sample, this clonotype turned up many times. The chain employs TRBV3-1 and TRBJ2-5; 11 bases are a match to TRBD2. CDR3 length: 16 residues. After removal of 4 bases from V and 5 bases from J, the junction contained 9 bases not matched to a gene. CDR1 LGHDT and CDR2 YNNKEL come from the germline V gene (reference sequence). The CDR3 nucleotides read TGTGCCAGCAGCCCTCCAGGGGTAGCGGGAGGGGAGACCCAGTACTTC. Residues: CASSPPGVAGGETQYF.

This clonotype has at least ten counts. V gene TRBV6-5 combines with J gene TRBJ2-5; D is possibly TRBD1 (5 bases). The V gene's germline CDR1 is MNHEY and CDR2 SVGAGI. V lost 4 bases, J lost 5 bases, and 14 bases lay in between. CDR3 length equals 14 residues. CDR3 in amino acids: CASSLEWTTETQYF. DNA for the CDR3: TGTGCCAGCAGTTTAGAATGGACAACGGAGACCCAGTACTTC.

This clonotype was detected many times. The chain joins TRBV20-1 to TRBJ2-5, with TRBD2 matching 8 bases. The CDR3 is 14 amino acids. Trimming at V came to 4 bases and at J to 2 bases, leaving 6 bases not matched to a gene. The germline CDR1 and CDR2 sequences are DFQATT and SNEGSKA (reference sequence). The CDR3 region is CSAIPAGGQETQYF. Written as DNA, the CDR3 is TGCAGTGCTATTCCGGCGGGAGGACAAGAGACCCAGTACTTC.

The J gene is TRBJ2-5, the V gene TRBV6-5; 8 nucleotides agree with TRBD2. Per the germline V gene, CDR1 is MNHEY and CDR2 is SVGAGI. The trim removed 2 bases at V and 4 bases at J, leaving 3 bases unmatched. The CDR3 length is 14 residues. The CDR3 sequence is CASSYGGGRETQYF. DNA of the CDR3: TGTGCCAGCAGTTACGGCGGGGGGCGAGAGACCCAGTACTTC.

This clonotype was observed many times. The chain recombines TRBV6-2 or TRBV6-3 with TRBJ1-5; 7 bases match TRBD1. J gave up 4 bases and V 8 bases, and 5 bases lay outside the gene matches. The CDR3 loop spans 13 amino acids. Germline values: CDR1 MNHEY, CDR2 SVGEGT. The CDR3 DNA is TGTGCCAGCTCGGACAGGTCGAATCAGCCCCAGCATTTT. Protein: CASSDRSNQPQHF.

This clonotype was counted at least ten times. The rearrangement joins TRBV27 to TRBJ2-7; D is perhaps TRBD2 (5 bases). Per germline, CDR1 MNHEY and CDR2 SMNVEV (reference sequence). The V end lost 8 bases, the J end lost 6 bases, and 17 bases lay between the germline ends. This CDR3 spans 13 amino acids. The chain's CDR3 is CASGLAGRSEQYF. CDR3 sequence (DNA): TGTGCCAGCGGATTGGCGGGCCGGAGCGAGCAGTACTTC.

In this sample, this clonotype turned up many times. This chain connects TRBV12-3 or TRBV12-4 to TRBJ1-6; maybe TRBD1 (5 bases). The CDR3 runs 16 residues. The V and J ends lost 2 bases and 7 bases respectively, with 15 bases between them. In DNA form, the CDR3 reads TGTGCCAGCAGTTTACGCCAGGGAGCGGGGAATTCACCCCTCCACTTT. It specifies CASSLRQGAGNSPLHF.

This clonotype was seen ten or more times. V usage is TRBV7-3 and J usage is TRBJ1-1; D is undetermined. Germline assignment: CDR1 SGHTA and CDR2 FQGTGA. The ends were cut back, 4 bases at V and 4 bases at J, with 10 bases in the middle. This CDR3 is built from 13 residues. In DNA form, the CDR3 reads TGTGCCAGCAGCTCCTCTGGAATCACTGAAGCTTTCTTT. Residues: CASSSSGITEAFF. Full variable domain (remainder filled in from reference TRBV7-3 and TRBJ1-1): GAGVSQTPSNKVTEKGKYVELRCDPISGHTALYWYRQSLGQGPEFLIYFQGTGAADDSGLPNDRFFAVRPEGSVSTLKIQRTERGDSAVYLCASSSSGITEAFFGQGTRLTVV.

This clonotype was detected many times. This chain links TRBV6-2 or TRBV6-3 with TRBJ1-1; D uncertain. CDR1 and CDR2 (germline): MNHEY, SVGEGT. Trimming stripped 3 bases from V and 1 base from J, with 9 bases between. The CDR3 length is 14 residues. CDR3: CASSYRTKNTEAFF. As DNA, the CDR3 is TGTGCCAGCAGTTATCGAACAAAGAACACTGAAGCTTTCTTT.

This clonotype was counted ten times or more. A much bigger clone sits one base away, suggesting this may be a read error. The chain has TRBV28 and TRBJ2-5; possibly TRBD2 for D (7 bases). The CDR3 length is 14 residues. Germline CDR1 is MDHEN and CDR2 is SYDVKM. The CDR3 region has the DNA TGTGCCCGCAGGGTAGGGGGGGTTCAAGAGACCCAGTACTTC. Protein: CARRVGGVQETQYF. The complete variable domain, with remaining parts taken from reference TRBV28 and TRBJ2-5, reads DVKVTQSSRYLVKRTGEKVFLECVQDMDHENMFWYRQDPGLGLRLIYFSYDVKMKEKGDIPEGYSVSREKKERFSLILESASTNQTSMYLCARRVGGVQETQYFGPGTRLLVL.